The entry below gives a single T cell receptor beta chain sequence along with its context. The sample is drawn from a study of cytomegalovirus exposure and HLA in healthy donors. PCR employed 60 Vbeta and 13 Jbeta primers. TCRdb's copy holds only in-frame clones and misses some; the assay was immunoSEQ multiplex PCR. The table shows 90,000 to 100,000 clones, with roughly 80% occurring only once. The TCR sequence derives from a female donor in good health and CMV-seronegative. The source material was PBMCs.

CDR3 region: CASSLGVPLDRSADTQYF. The CDR3 region has the DNA TGTGCCAGCAGTTTAGGTGTCCCCTTGGACAGATCGGCAGATACGCAGTATTTT. The chain is built from TRBV27 and TRBJ2-3, with D tentatively TRBD1 (6 bases). Germline lookup yields CDR1 MNHEY and CDR2 SMNVEV (reference sequence). CDR3 size: 18 residues. V lost 2 bases to trimming and J lost 4 bases, with 22 bases between them.